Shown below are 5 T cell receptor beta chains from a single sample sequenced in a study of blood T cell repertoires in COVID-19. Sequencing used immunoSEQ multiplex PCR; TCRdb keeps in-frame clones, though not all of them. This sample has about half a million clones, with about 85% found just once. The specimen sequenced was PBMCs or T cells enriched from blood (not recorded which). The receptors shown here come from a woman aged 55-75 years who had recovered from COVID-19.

The CDR3 region has the DNA TGTGCCAGCAGTTTAAGGACAGGGGGCGCAGATACGCAGTATTTT. It translates to CASSLRTGGADTQYF. The chain employs TRBV6-4 and TRBJ2-3, with 11 positions matching TRBD1. With 5 bases clipped from V and 4 bases from J, the junction kept 5 bases outside the gene matches. Germline lookup yields CDR1 MRHNA and CDR2 SNTAGT. The CDR3 loop spans 15 amino acids.

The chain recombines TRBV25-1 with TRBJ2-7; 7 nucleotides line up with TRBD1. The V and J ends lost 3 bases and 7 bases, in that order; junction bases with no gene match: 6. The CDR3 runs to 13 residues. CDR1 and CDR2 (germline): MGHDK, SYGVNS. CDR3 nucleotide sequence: TGTGCCAGCAGTGACAGGGGGTTACTGGAGCAGTACTTC. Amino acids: CASSDRGLLEQYF.

CDR3 amino acids: CAWSKGQGQYGYTF. CDR3 DNA sequence: TGTGCCTGGAGTAAGGGACAGGGACAATATGGCTACACCTTC. V is TRBV30 and J is TRBJ1-2, with 9 bases lining up with TRBD1. Germline V gene data show CDR1 as GTSNPN and CDR2 as SVGIG (reference sequence). The CDR3 is made up of 14 amino acids. The trim removed 2 bases at V and 5 bases at J, leaving 6 bases unmatched.

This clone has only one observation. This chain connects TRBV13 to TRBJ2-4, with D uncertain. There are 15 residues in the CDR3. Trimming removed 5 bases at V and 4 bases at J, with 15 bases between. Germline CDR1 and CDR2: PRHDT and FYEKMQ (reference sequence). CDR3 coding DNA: TGTGCCAGCAGCCCTAAAGCCGATTGGAAAAACATTCAGTACTTC. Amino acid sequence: CASSPKADWKNIQYF.

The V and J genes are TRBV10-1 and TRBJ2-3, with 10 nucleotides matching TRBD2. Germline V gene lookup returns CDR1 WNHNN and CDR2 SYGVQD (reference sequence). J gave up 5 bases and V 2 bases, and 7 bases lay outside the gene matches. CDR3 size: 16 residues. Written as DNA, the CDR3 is TGCGCCAGCAGTGAGACAGCGGGGGGGCCCGGAGATACGCAGTATTTT. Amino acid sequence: CASSETAGGPGDTQYF.